A single sample is the source of the 32 T cell receptor beta chains below, sequenced in a study of CD8+ T cells in alopecia areata. Extracted from the samples, RNA was reverse transcribed into cDNA to serve as the sequencing template. The method was immunoSEQ multiplex PCR; TCRdb's version includes in-frame clones alone and lacks a portion of them. The sample has 100,000 to 120,000 clones; approximately 59% are singletons. Input material: CD8+ T cells sorted from blood. These receptors all come from a human donor in good health.

The gene calls are TRBV13 and TRBJ2-3; 7 nucleotides align to TRBD1. The V gene end was trimmed by 5 bases and the J gene end by 7 bases; junction bases not matched to a gene: 9. Germline V lookup: CDR1 PRHDT, CDR2 FYEKMQ (reference sequence). The CDR3 runs 14 residues. The CDR3 is CASSVLGGPNTQYF. DNA for the CDR3: TGTGCCAGCAGCGTTTTAGGGGGCCCAAATACGCAGTATTTT.

This clone was observed a few times. Other DNA sequences in this sample translate to the same CDR3. This chain connects TRBV19 to TRBJ1-2; D not certain. The CDR3 runs to 11 residues. The ends were cut back, 3 bases at V and 8 bases at J, with 7 bases in the middle. Looked up from germline, CDR1 is LNHDA and CDR2 is SQIVND (reference sequence). As DNA, the CDR3 is TGTGCCAGTAGTATCGGGTCCGGCTACACCTTC. Its protein is CASSIGSGYTF.

This clone has just a few counts. The chain recombines TRBV7-9 with TRBJ1-2; possibly TRBD1 for D (6 bases). Per the germline V gene, CDR1 is SEHNR and CDR2 is FQNEAQ (reference sequence). CDR3 length: 14 residues. Deletions cut 1 base from V and 7 bases from J, with 13 bases between. CDR3 region: CASSLGRGTTGYTF. The CDR3 nucleotides read TGTGCCAGCAGCTTAGGGCGGGGGACAACTGGCTACACCTTC.

J is TRBJ1-6 and V is TRBV28, with unresolved D. Germline CDR1 and CDR2: MDHEN and SYDVKM. Trimming cost V 6 bases and J 7 bases, with 10 bases left between them. This CDR3 contains 13 residues. CDR3 sequence: CASSQVSNSPLHF. In DNA form, the CDR3 reads TGTGCCAGCAGCCAGGTCTCCAATTCACCCCTCCACTTT. Full variable domain (outside the CDR3, taken from reference TRBV28 and TRBJ1-6): DVKVTQSSRYLVKRTGEKVFLECVQDMDHENMFWYRQDPGLGLRLIYFSYDVKMKEKGDIPEGYSVSREKKERFSLILESASTNQTSMYLCASSQVSNSPLHFGNGTRLTVT.

This clone showed up just once. The chain's CDR3 is CSVEDRVGEQYF. CDR3 sequence (DNA): TGCAGCGTTGAAGATCGGGTGGGGGAGCAGTACTTC. J is TRBJ2-7 and V is TRBV29-1; D unresolved. Per the germline V gene, CDR1 is SQVTM and CDR2 is ANQGSEA. The CDR3 covers 12 residues. With 0 bases removed from V and 7 bases from J, the gap between germline ends came to 10 bases.

V usage is TRBV6-4 and J usage is TRBJ2-3, with 8 positions matching TRBD2. CDR1 MRHNA and CDR2 SNTAGT come from the germline V gene. The CDR3 extends over 16 amino acids. With 6 bases clipped from V and 2 bases from J, the junction kept 10 bases outside the gene matches. The DNA for the CDR3 is TGTGCCAGCAGCCCAAGCGGGGGAGGTCCCACAGATACGCAGTATTTT. This encodes CASSPSGGGPTDTQYF.

This clone has just one count. The chain employs TRBV4-1 and TRBJ1-2, with TRBD1 identical over 7 bases. Germline assignment: CDR1 MGHRA and CDR2 YSYEKL. V lost 0 bases to trimming and J lost 4 bases; unmatched junction nucleotides: 5. The CDR3 extends over 15 amino acids. The CDR3 coding sequence is TGCGCCAGCAGCCAAGAAAGACAGGGTCCCTATGGCTACACCTTC. Amino acids: CASSQERQGPYGYTF.

In this sample, this clone turned up a few times. The chain uses TRBV15 and TRBJ2-3, with 9 bases that match TRBD2. CDR3 length: 16 residues. Trimming cost V 4 bases and J 0 bases; bases outside gene matches: 5. Germline assignment: CDR1 LNHNV and CDR2 YYDKDF (reference sequence). CDR3 nucleotides: TGTGCCACCAGCAAAGTAGCGGGGGCTAGCACAGATACGCAGTATTTT. It codes for CATSKVAGASTDTQYF.

The chain couples TRBV30 to TRBJ2-2; a possible D gene is TRBD1 (6 bases). Germline V lookup: CDR1 GTSNPN, CDR2 SVGIG (reference sequence). The CDR3 is made up of 16 amino acids. Trimming removed 1 base at V and 0 bases at J, with 12 bases between. The CDR3 reads CAWSEAAGANTGELFF. In nucleotides, the CDR3 is TGTGCCTGGAGTGAAGCGGCAGGGGCGAACACCGGGGAGCTGTTTTTT.

This clone was observed a few times. The chain joins TRBV4-2 to TRBJ1-5, with TRBD1 matching 7 bases. The V and J ends lost 4 bases and 2 bases, in that order; junction bases with no gene match: 8. The CDR3 totals 16 residues. Germline CDR1 is LGHNA and CDR2 is YNFKEQ. The CDR3 loop is CASSPRTGVGNQPQHF. The CDR3 DNA reads as TGTGCCAGCAGCCCCCGAACAGGGGTGGGCAATCAGCCCCAGCATTTT.

The chain combines TRBV4-1 with TRBJ1-4; D perhaps matches TRBD1 (5 bases). The length of the CDR3 is 17 residues. The germline V gene encodes CDR1 MGHRA and CDR2 YSYEKL. V shed 0 bases and J shed 4 bases, with 15 bases lying between them. CDR3 DNA: TGCGCCAGCAGCCAAGATATCATGACAGACGTTAATGAAAAACTGTTTTTT. It encodes CASSQDIMTDVNEKLFF.

The chain is built from TRBV4-1 and TRBJ1-5; D uncertain. Germline V gene lookup returns CDR1 MGHRA and CDR2 YSYEKL. Trimming pared 2 bases from V and 10 bases from J, leaving 12 bases between. The CDR3 contains 13 residues. The CDR3 DNA sequence: TGCGCCAGCAGCCAATATACTGGTGACCCCCAGCATTTT. It translates to CASSQYTGDPQHF.

Here the CDR3 DNA reads TGTGCCAGCAGCCCAAATGCGGGACAGGGTCCTTTCTACGAGCAGTACTTC. Its translation is CASSPNAGQGPFYEQYF. The V gene is TRBV7-9, the J gene TRBJ2-7; 9 bases map to TRBD1. The germline V gene has CDR1 SEHNR and CDR2 FQNEAQ (reference sequence). Germline trimming cut 5 bases from V and 3 bases from J; bases unmatched to any gene: 14. The CDR3 has 17 residues.

J is TRBJ2-1 and V is TRBV30; 8 bases map to TRBD2. Germline V gene lookup returns CDR1 GTSNPN and CDR2 SVGIG (reference sequence). This CDR3 spans 14 amino acids. V lost 4 bases and J lost 7; bases outside the gene matches: 9. CDR3 sequence reads: CAWTPGAGENEQFF. Written as DNA, the CDR3 is TGTGCCTGGACACCGGGAGCGGGGGAGAATGAGCAGTTCTTC.

The rearrangement joins TRBV7-6 to TRBJ2-7; TRBD1 matches 10 bases. From germline, CDR1 is SGHVS and CDR2 FNYEAQ. J was trimmed by 3 bases and V by 5 bases; bases with no gene match: 4. This CDR3 spans 14 amino acids. DNA of the CDR3: TGTGCCAGCAGCGCTTGGACAGGGGGCTACGAGCAGTACTTC. The encoded protein is CASSAWTGGYEQYF.

DNA for the CDR3: TGTGCCAGCAGTAATCAGGGGGCGGCTGAAGCTTTCTTT. This translates into CASSNQGAAEAFF. The chain joins TRBV6-1 to TRBJ1-1; 8 bases are a match to TRBD1. Trimming at V came to 5 bases and at J to 6 bases, leaving 5 bases not matched to a gene. This CDR3 has 13 amino acids. The germline gives CDR1 MNHNS, CDR2 SASEGT.

The rearrangement joins TRBV6-4 to TRBJ2-3, with 12 bases that match TRBD1. J gave up 5 bases and V 0 bases, and 3 bases lay outside the gene matches. There are 16 residues in the CDR3. Germline CDR1 MRHNA, CDR2 SNTAGT. CDR3 region: CASSDSGTGGRDTQYF. The CDR3 DNA follows: TGTGCCAGCAGTGACTCCGGGACAGGGGGCCGAGATACGCAGTATTTT.

Worth noting for this clone: Other DNA sequences in this sample translate to the same CDR3. V gene TRBV4-3 combines with J gene TRBJ1-1, with no clear D. Trimming left V 0 bases short and J 5 bases short, with 7 bases between. CDR1 is LGHNA and CDR2 is YSLEER in the germline V gene. The CDR3 is 13 amino acids. The CDR3 DNA follows: TGCGCCAGCAGCCAAGAAGCTGAGACTGAAGCTTTCTTT. It yields the protein CASSQEAETEAFF.

This clone was recorded once. The chain links TRBV15 to TRBJ2-7, with 10 bases identical to TRBD1. Trimming cost V 2 bases and J 5 bases; bases outside gene matches: 3. Germline V lookup: CDR1 LNHNV, CDR2 YYDKDF (reference sequence). The CDR3 extends over 14 amino acids. This CDR3 reads CATSRPTGGNEQYF. CDR3 nucleotide sequence: TGTGCCACCAGCAGACCGACAGGGGGCAACGAGCAGTACTTC.

This chain links TRBV15 with TRBJ2-7; D is undetermined. CDR1 and CDR2 (germline): LNHNV, YYDKDF (reference sequence). The CDR3 has 12 amino acids. V was shortened by 0 bases and J by 6 bases, with 6 bases between the two germline ends. CDR3 coding DNA: TGTGCCACCAGCAGAGAGAACAGCGAGCAGTACTTC. This translates into CATSRENSEQYF.

The chain uses TRBV25-1 and TRBJ1-6; D gene uncertain. Trimming took 1 base from V and 3 from J, leaving 7 bases between them. Germline V gene data show CDR1 as MGHDK and CDR2 as SYGVNS. The CDR3 contains 15 residues. CDR3 residues: CASSELARYNSPLHF. The DNA for the CDR3 is TGTGCCAGCAGTGAATTGGCGCGCTATAATTCACCCCTCCACTTT.

This clone was seen a single time. V gene TRBV30 combines with J gene TRBJ1-3; TRBD1 matches at 7 bases. V shed 1 base, J shed 4 bases, and the junction held 4 bases outside the gene matches. Germline CDR1 is GTSNPN and CDR2 is SVGIG (reference sequence). This CDR3 is 14 amino acids long. The CDR3 region is CAWSEDRKGNTIYF. The CDR3 DNA reads TGTGCCTGGAGTGAGGACAGGAAAGGAAACACCATATATTTT.

The V and J genes are TRBV29-1 and TRBJ1-4, with 8 bases that match TRBD1. Germline V gives CDR1 SQVTM, CDR2 ANQGSEA. V lost 6 bases and J lost 2; bases outside the gene matches: 5. The CDR3 extends over 14 amino acids. CDR3: CSVYTGGTNEKLFF. For the CDR3, the DNA is TGCAGCGTGTACACAGGGGGTACTAATGAAAAACTGTTTTTT.

The gene calls are TRBV5-1 and TRBJ1-2; D perhaps matches TRBD1 (5 bases). CDR1 is SGHRS and CDR2 is YFSETQ in the germline V gene. The CDR3 sequence is 14 residues long. Trimming removed 4 bases at V and 8 bases at J, with 18 bases between. As DNA, the CDR3 is TGCGCCAGCAGCGACCCTGGGGCAGCGGAAGGCTACACCTTC. Translating it yields CASSDPGAAEGYTF. Based on the CDR3 plus reference TRBV5-1 and TRBJ1-2, the full variable domain is KAGVTQTPRYLIKTRGQQVTLSCSPISGHRSVSWYQQTPGQGLQFLFEYFSETQRNKGNFPGRFSGRQFSNSRSEMNVSTLELGDSALYLCASSDPGAAEGYTFGSGTRLTVV.

This clone was recorded a few times. The gene calls are TRBV28 and TRBJ2-4; D gene uncertain. Trimming cost V 3 bases and J 8 bases, with 11 bases left between them. The CDR3 extends over 13 amino acids. Germline V gene sequence: CDR1 MDHEN, CDR2 SYDVKM. The DNA of the CDR3 is TGTGCCAGCAGTTTCGCCGAGTGGGACATTCAGTACTTC. Amino acids: CASSFAEWDIQYF.

The chain employs TRBV30 and TRBJ1-2; D remains unclear. The V end was cut by 1 base, the J end by 6 bases, with 15 bases between. The CDR3 consists of 14 residues. The germline CDR1 and CDR2 sequences are GTSNPN and SVGIG (reference sequence). The CDR3 DNA reads TGTGCCTGGAGTGAATACAGTGCCGCTGATGGCTACACCTTC. This sequence encodes CAWSEYSAADGYTF.

The chain has TRBV2 and TRBJ2-7; D may be TRBD1 or TRBD2 (6 bases each). Germline CDR1 is SNHLY and CDR2 is FYNNEI. V was trimmed by 10 bases and J by 5 bases, leaving 18 bases between them. The CDR3 spans 13 residues. As DNA, the CDR3 is TGTGCCACCGGTCGAGGGGGGATGGACGAGCAGTACTTC. The encoded protein is CATGRGGMDEQYF. The entire variable domain, with the rest obtained from reference TRBV2 and TRBJ2-7, is as follows: EPEVTQTPSHQVTQMGQEVILRCVPISNHLYFYWYRQILGQKVEFLVSFYNNEISEKSEIFDDQFSVERPDGSNFTLKIRSTKLEDSAMYFCATGRGGMDEQYFGPGTRLTVT.

The chain has TRBV28 and TRBJ1-6; the D gene is possibly TRBD1 (5 bases). CDR1 and CDR2 from the germline V gene are MDHEN and SYDVKM. Trimming cost V 1 base and J 8 bases, with 9 bases left between them. The CDR3 has 14 residues. In DNA form, the CDR3 reads TGTGCCAGCAGTTTATTGGGGGTGGATTCACCCCTCCACTTT. As protein: CASSLLGVDSPLHF.

The chain uses TRBV27 and TRBJ2-2; 9 bases align to TRBD2. After removal of 5 bases from V and 8 bases from J, the junction contained 6 bases not matched to a gene. The CDR3 sequence is 14 residues long. The V gene's germline CDR1 is MNHEY and CDR2 SMNVEV (reference sequence). CDR3 coding DNA: TGTGCCAGCAGTATAGCGGGGGAGCCAGGGGAGCTGTTTTTT. Its protein is CASSIAGEPGELFF.

The chain is built from TRBV28 and TRBJ2-7; 9 nucleotides line up with TRBD1. The V gene end was trimmed by 8 bases and the J gene end by 2 bases; junction bases not matched to a gene: 7. Germline lookup yields CDR1 MDHEN and CDR2 SYDVKM. There are 14 residues in the CDR3. CDR3 sequence reads: CASESGTGTYEQYF. In DNA, the CDR3 is TGTGCCAGCGAGTCCGGGACAGGGACCTACGAGCAGTACTTC.

This sequence joins TRBV9 and TRBJ2-5; 9 nucleotides align to TRBD1. The CDR3 spans 14 residues. The junction had 1 base not matched to a gene; V was cut back by 2 bases and J by 2 bases. Germline CDR1 and CDR2: SGDLS and YYNGEE. CDR3 coding DNA: TGTGCCAGCAGCGTGACAGGGGGTCAAGAGACCCAGTACTTC. This gives the protein CASSVTGGQETQYF.

The chain has TRBV5-1 and TRBJ2-7, with TRBD2 identical over 9 bases. J gave up 0 bases and V 1 base, and 5 bases lay outside the gene matches. Germline V CDR1 and CDR2: SGHRS, YFSETQ. The CDR3 spans 16 residues. CDR3 DNA sequence: TGCGCCAGCAGCTTGCGTCTAGCGGGGAGCTCCTACGAGCAGTACTTC. Amino acid sequence: CASSLRLAGSSYEQYF.